These T cell receptor beta chains were read from a single sample in a study of identical twins. Each CDR3 protein is one row after TCRdb ran MiXCR on the 5' RACE reads. The table shows under 450,000 distinct CDR3 sequences, with about 18% occurring only once. The sequenced sample was naive T cells sorted from blood. These receptor sequences come from a man aged 45-60 years in good health. Each CDR3 is given with its conserved first and last residue. D genes are given only for firm matches. Rows give clone size only sometimes, using once, few, many, or a class for an expanded clone.

clone size,V gene,D gene,J gene,CDR3 length,CDR3 DNA,CDR3 protein
few,TRBV12-3/TRBV12-4,NA,TRBJ2-7,15,TGTGCCAGCAGTTTATCCGCCGGACAGTTTTACGAGCAGTACTTC,CASSLSAGQFYEQYF
NA,TRBV19,TRBD1,TRBJ1-5,16,TGTGCCAGTAGTGCGCGGGACAGAGGTCGCAATCAGCCCCAGCATTTT,CASSARDRGRNQPQHF
NA,TRBV6-1,NA,TRBJ2-1,14,TGTGCCAGCTCCTCGGCGAGGGGGAGCGATGAGCAGTTCTTC,CASSSARGSDEQFF
NA,TRBV28,NA,TRBJ2-5,15,TGTGCCAGCACTATTCAACTATCAGACCAAGAGACCCAGTACTTC,CASTIQLSDQETQYF
NA,TRBV20-1,TRBD2,TRBJ2-7,18,TGCAGTGCTGTACACCGCGGACTAGCGGGATCTGGGAGATACGAGCAGTACTTC,CSAVHRGLAGSGRYEQYF
few,TRBV6-1,NA,TRBJ2-6,17,TGTGCCAGCAGTCCGCCTGCGGGGAGCTCTGGGGCCAACGTCCTGACTTTC,CASSPPAGSSGANVLTF
many,TRBV4-2,NA,TRBJ2-1,15,TGTGCCAGCAGCTCCCGGGACCCCGTTTACAATGAGCAGTTCTTC,CASSSRDPVYNEQFF
NA,TRBV5-1,NA,TRBJ2-7,15,TGCGCCAGCAGCTTCGGCGGACAGTTGGGGGACGAGCAGTACTTC,CASSFGGQLGDEQYF
few,TRBV11-2,NA,TRBJ2-7,12,TGTGCCAGCAGCTTAGACAGGACCCAGCAGTACTTC,CASSLDRTQQYF
NA,TRBV5-5,NA,TRBJ2-3,15,TGTGCCAGCAGCCACGTAGCCGGGTCCTCAGATACGCAGTATTTT,CASSHVAGSSDTQYF
once,TRBV27,NA,TRBJ2-2,14,TGTGCCAGCAGTTTGGCTAGTCGGACCGGGGAGCTGTTTTTT,CASSLASRTGELFF
few,TRBV16,NA,TRBJ1-1,12,TGTGCCAGCAGCCAATTAATTACTGAAGCTTTCTTT,CASSQLITEAFF
NA,TRBV21-1,NA,TRBJ2-1,15,TGTGCCAGCAGCAAAGCTGACACTCAAGACAATGAGCAGTTCTTC,CASSKADTQDNEQFF
few,TRBV10-3,TRBD1,TRBJ1-1,14,TGTGCCATCAGCTCGGACAGGGATGGGACTGAAGCTTTCTTT,CAISSDRDGTEAFF
many,TRBV7-9,NA,TRBJ2-2,15,TGTGCCAGCAGCTTAGCGCAGGGCCGTACCGGGGAGCTGTTTTTT,CASSLAQGRTGELFF
few,TRBV6-2/TRBV6-3,NA,TRBJ2-7,13,TGTGCCAGCTTTGACAAGGGAACCTACGAGCAGTACTTC,CASFDKGTYEQYF
few,TRBV20-1,TRBD2,TRBJ2-7,16,TGCAGTGCTAGAAACTCCGCTAGCGGGAAGTTCTACGAGCAGTACTTC,CSARNSASGKFYEQYF
many,TRBV29-1,TRBD1,TRBJ2-7,12,TGCAGCGTTCTAACAGGGGTTGAAGAGCAGTACTTC,CSVLTGVEEQYF
few,TRBV12-3/TRBV12-4,NA,TRBJ1-1,15,TGTGCCAGCAGTCCCCAACAGGGCGGGGGGACTGAAGCTTTCTTT,CASSPQQGGGTEAFF
few,TRBV11-3,NA,TRBJ2-1,13,TGTGCCAGCAGCTTCGCAGCGGAAACGGTGCAGTTCTTC,CASSFAAETVQFF
NA,TRBV4-1,NA,TRBJ2-5,17,TGCGCCAGCAGCAAGGGGAAAGATCAGGACCACCAAGAGACCCAGTACTTC,CASSKGKDQDHQETQYF
NA,TRBV25-1,TRBD2,TRBJ2-1,12,TGTGCCAGCGGGTTAGCGGGAGTAGGGCAGTTCTTC,CASGLAGVGQFF
NA,TRBV28,NA,TRBJ2-3,15,TGTGCCAGCAGCCCTGGGGGCCGGAGCACAGATACGCAGTATTTT,CASSPGGRSTDTQYF
NA,TRBV7-8,NA,TRBJ1-1,15,TGTGCCAGCCGCCCAGCCCGAACAGGGACCACTGAAGCTTTCTTT,CASRPARTGTTEAFF
NA,TRBV2,NA,TRBJ2-7,13,TGTGCCAGCAGCGCAGGACACTACTACGAGCAGTACTTC,CASSAGHYYEQYF
NA,TRBV19,NA,TRBJ2-7,15,TGTGCCAGTAGTATCCGCCCCGGGGAAGGGTACGAGCAGTACTTC,CASSIRPGEGYEQYF
NA,TRBV5-1,NA,TRBJ2-7,14,TGCGCCAGCAGCTGGAACAAGGCCGCGGGCGAGCAGTACTTC,CASSWNKAAGEQYF
NA,TRBV7-2,NA,TRBJ2-3,14,TGTGCCAGCAGCTCGGGACCGAGCACAGATACGCAGTATTTT,CASSSGPSTDTQYF
many,TRBV9,TRBD2,TRBJ2-7,15,TGTGCCAGCAGCGTAGATGGGACTAGCGGGAATTGGCAGTACTTC,CASSVDGTSGNWQYF
few,TRBV20-1,TRBD1,TRBJ2-1,15,TGCAGTGCCAACGTTGTAAGGACAGGCGGCAATGAGCAGTTCTTC,CSANVVRTGGNEQFF
few,TRBV6-2/TRBV6-3,NA,TRBJ2-7,13,TGTGCCAGCAGCCCTTCGGTCAGTTACGAGCAGTACTTC,CASSPSVSYEQYF
NA,TRBV7-8,NA,TRBJ2-5,16,TGTACCAGCAGCTTGAAGGGCGGAGGGGGCGGAGAGACCCAGTACTTC,CTSSLKGGGGGETQYF
many,TRBV20-1,NA,TRBJ2-5,16,TGCAGTGCTAGAGGATGGGGGAGCGATAACCAAGAGACCCAGTACTTC,CSARGWGSDNQETQYF
many,TRBV4-1,NA,TRBJ2-7,14,TGCGCCAGCAGCCAAGTGGTGCGCTCCTACGAGCAGTACTTC,CASSQVVRSYEQYF
many,TRBV6-5,NA,TRBJ1-2,14,TGTGCCAGCAGTTACTCAGGGGCGCCATTGACCTACACCTTC,CASSYSGAPLTYTF
many,TRBV13,TRBD2,TRBJ2-7,22,TGTGCCAGCAGCAAACCAACCGGGACAGGGGCGACTAGCGGGAGGCCTCTCTACGAGCAGTACTTC,CASSKPTGTGATSGRPLYEQYF
few,TRBV7-9,NA,TRBJ2-5,11,TGTGCCAGCAGCTCCAGGGAGACCCAGTACTTC,CASSSRETQYF
NA,TRBV10-3,TRBD1,TRBJ1-6,17,TGTGCCATCAGGCCGGAGGGGGACAGGGGCTATAATTCACCCCTCCACTTT,CAIRPEGDRGYNSPLHF
NA,TRBV7-2,NA,TRBJ2-7,17,TGTGCCAGCAGCCCCAACGTGGGGCGGATTAGTTCCTACGAGCAGTACTTC,CASSPNVGRISSYEQYF
NA,TRBV12-3/TRBV12-4,NA,TRBJ1-5,19,TGTGCCAGCAGTACCGTGGAGCGGTATCTCAGTTATAGCAATCAGCCCCAGCATTTT,CASSTVERYLSYSNQPQHF
few,TRBV15,NA,TRBJ2-7,13,TGTGCCACCAGCAGAGATCAGTTTCATGAGCAGTACTTC,CATSRDQFHEQYF
few,TRBV10-3,NA,TRBJ2-7,13,TGTGCCATCAGTGAGCACTTGACGGGGGAGCAGTACTTC,CAISEHLTGEQYF
many,TRBV4-1,NA,TRBJ2-3,12,TGCGCCAGCAGCCACTTGGGGGATACGCAGTATTTT,CASSHLGDTQYF
NA,TRBV9,NA,TRBJ1-2,14,TGTGCCATTTTCACAGCCTCTAACTATGTTAGCTACACCTTC,CAIFTASNYVSYTF
many,TRBV28,TRBD1,TRBJ2-7,14,TGTGCCAGCAGTTTACTGGACAGGGGCAACGAGCAGTACTTC,CASSLLDRGNEQYF
NA,TRBV7-8,NA,TRBJ2-1,17,TGTGCCAGCAGCTTAGGTTCTGGCTCGGTCCTCTACAATGAGCAGTTCTTC,CASSLGSGSVLYNEQFF
many,TRBV15,TRBD1,TRBJ2-5,15,TGTGCCACCAGCAGGGGACAGGGGAGAGAAGAGACCCAGTACTTC,CATSRGQGREETQYF